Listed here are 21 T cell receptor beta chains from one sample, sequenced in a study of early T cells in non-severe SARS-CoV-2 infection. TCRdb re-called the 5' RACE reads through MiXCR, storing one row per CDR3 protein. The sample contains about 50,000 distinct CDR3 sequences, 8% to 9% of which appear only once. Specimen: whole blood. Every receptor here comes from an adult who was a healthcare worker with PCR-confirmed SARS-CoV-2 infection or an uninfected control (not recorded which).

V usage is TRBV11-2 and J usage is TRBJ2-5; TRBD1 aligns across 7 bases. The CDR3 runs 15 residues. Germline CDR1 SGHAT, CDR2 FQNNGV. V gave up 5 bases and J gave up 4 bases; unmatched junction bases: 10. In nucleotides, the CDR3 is TGTGCCAGCAGCATAGGGACAGCCTCCGGAGAGACCCAGTACTTC. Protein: CASSIGTASGETQYF.

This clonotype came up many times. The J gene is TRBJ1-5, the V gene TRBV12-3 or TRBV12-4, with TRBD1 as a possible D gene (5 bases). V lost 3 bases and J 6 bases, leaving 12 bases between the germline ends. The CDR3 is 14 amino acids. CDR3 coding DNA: TGTGCCAGCAGTTTGGCAGGGAGGGGTCAGCCCCAGCATTTT. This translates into CASSLAGRGQPQHF.

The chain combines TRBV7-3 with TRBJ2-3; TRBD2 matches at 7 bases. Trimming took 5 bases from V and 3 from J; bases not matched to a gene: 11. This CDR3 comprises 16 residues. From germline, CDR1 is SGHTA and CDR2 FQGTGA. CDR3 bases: TGTGCCAGCAGCCAACTGGGCGGGAGACAAACAGATACGCAGTATTTT. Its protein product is CASSQLGGRQTDTQYF.

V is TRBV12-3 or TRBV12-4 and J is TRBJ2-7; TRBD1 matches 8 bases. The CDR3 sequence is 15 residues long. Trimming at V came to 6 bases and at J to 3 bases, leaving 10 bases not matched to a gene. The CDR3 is CASSLGQGVYYEQYF. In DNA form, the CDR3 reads TGTGCCAGCAGCCTAGGACAGGGTGTTTACTACGAGCAGTACTTC.

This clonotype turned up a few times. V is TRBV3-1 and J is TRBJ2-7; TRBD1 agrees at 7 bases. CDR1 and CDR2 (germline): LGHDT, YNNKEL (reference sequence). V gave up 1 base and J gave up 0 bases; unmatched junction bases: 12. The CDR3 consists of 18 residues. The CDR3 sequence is CASSQGPIRTGSSYEQYF. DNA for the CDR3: TGTGCCAGCAGCCAAGGCCCAATTCGGACAGGTAGCTCCTACGAGCAGTACTTC.

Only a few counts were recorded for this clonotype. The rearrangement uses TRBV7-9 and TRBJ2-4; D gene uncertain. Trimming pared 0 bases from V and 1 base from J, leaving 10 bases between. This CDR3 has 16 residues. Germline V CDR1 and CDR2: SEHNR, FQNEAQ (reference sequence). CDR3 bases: TGTGCCAGCAGCTTAGCAGTGGCGTTGGCCAAAAACATTCAGTACTTC. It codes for CASSLAVALAKNIQYF.

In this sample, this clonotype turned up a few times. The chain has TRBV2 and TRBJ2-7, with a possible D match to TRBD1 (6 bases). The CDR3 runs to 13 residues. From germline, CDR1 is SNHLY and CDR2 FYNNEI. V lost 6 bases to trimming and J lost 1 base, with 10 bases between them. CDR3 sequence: CASSRDTSYEQYF. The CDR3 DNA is TGTGCCAGCAGCCGGGACACTTCCTACGAGCAGTACTTC.

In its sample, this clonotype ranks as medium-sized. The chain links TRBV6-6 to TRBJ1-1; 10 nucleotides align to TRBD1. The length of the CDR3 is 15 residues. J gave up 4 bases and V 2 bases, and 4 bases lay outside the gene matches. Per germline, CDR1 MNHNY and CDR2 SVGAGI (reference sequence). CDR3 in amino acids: CASSYARTGGTEAFF. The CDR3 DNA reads TGTGCCAGCAGTTACGCCAGGACAGGGGGCACTGAAGCTTTCTTT.

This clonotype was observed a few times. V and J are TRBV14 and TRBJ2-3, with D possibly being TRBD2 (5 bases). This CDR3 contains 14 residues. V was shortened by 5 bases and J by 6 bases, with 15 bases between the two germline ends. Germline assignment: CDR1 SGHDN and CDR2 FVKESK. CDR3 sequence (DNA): TGTGCCAGCAGCGCTAGCCGGGCCCCGGATACGCAGTATTTT. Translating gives CASSASRAPDTQYF.

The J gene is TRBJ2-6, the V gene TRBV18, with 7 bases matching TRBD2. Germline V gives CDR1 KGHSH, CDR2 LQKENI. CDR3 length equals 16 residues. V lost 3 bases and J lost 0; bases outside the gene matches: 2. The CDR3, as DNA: TGTGCCAGCTCACCGGGCGGGGGCTCTGGGGCCAACGTCCTGACTTTC. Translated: CASSPGGGSGANVLTF.

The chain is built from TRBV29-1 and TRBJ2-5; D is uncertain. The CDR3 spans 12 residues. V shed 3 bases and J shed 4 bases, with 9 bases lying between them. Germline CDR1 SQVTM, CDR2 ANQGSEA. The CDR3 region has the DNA TGCAGCGTTGATCCCCGGCGAGAGACCCAGTACTTC. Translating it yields CSVDPRRETQYF.

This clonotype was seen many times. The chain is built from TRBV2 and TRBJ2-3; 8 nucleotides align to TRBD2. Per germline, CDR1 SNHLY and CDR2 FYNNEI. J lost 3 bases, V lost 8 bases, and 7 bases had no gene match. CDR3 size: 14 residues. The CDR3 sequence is CASSGGRMTDTQYF. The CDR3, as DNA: TGTGCCAGCTCAGGCGGGAGGATGACAGATACGCAGTATTTT. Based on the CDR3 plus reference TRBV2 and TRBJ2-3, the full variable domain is EPEVTQTPSHQVTQMGQEVILRCVPISNHLYFYWYRQILGQKVEFLVSFYNNEISEKSEIFDDQFSVERPDGSNFTLKIRSTKLEDSAMYFCASSGGRMTDTQYFGPGTRLTVL.

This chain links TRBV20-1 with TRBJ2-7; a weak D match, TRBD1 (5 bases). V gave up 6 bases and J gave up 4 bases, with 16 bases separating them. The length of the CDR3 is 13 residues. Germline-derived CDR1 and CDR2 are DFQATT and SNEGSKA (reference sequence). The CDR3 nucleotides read TGCAGTGCCAATGACAGTCCGTCGTACGAGCAGTACTTC. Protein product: CSANDSPSYEQYF.

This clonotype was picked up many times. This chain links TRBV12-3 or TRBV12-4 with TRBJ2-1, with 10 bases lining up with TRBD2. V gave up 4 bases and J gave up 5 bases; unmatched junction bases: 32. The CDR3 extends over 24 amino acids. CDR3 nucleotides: TGTGCCAGCAGTTCCCGGGTTCGTCCTTCGCTAGCGGGAGAATCCCCGTCCCCCCACAATGAGCAGTTCTTC. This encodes CASSSRVRPSLAGESPSPHNEQFF.

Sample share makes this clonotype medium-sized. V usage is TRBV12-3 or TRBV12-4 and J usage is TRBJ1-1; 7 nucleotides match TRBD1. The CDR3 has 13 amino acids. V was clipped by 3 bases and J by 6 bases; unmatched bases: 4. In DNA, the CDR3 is TGTGCCAGCAGTTTTGTGACAGGGCCTGAAGCTTTCTTT. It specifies CASSFVTGPEAFF.

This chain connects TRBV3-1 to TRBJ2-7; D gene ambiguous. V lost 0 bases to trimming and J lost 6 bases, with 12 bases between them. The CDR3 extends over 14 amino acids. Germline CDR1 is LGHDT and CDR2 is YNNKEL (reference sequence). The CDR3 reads CASSQDAVFGEQYF. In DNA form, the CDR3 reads TGTGCCAGCAGCCAAGATGCGGTTTTCGGCGAGCAGTACTTC.

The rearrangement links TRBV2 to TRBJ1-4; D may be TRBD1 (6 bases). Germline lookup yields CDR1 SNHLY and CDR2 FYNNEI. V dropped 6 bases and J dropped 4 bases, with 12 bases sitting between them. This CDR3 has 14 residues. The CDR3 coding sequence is TGTGCCAGCAGGATACAGGGAAGTAATGAAAAACTGTTTTTT. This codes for CASRIQGSNEKLFF.

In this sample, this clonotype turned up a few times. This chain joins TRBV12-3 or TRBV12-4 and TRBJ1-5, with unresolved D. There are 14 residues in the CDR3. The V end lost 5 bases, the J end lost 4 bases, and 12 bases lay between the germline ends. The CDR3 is CASSLWEGNQPQHF. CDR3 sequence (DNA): TGTGCCAGCAGTCTCTGGGAGGGTAATCAGCCCCAGCATTTT.

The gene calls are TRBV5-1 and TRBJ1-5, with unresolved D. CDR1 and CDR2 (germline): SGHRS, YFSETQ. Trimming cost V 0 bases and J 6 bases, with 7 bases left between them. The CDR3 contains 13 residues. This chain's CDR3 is CASSLGGAQPQHF. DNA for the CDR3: TGCGCCAGCAGCTTGGGGGGTGCTCAGCCCCAGCATTTT.

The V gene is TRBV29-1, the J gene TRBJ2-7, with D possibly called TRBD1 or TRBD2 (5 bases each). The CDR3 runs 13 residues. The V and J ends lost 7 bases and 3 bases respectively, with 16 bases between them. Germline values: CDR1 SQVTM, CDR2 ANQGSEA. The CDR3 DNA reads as TGCAGCGCCACGGACGAGGGGAACTACGAGCAGTACTTC. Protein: CSATDEGNYEQYF.

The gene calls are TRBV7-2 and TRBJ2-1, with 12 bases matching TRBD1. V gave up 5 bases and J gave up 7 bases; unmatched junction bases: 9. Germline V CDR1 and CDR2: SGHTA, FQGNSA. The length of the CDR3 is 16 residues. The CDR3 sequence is CASSGKPGQGANEQFF. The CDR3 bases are TGTGCCAGCAGCGGAAAGCCGGGACAGGGGGCGAATGAGCAGTTCTTC.